The source of this T cell receptor beta chain is a study of T cell changes during pregnancy in multiple sclerosis. The ends lost 3 bases at V and 0 bases at J; junction bases unmatched: 6. The CDR3 length is 16 residues. Per the germline V gene, CDR1 is SGHAT and CDR2 is FQDESV (reference sequence). TCRdb keeps only in-frame clones here, not all; method: immunoSEQ multiplex PCR. This sample has just under 70,000 clones, with 91% found just once. Sequenced here: peripheral blood, sampled in the second trimester of pregnancy. This receptor was identified in a female donor with multiple sclerosis, enrolled in a pregnancy study. This chain joins TRBV11-1 and TRBJ2-3; TRBD1 matches at 7 bases. The CDR3 DNA reads as TGTGCCAGCAGCTTTCAGACAGGGCGTAGCACAGATACGCAGTATTTT. Residues: CASSFQTGRSTDTQYF.